One T cell receptor beta chain is described in this entry. The source of the sample is a study of T-cell reconstitution after alpha-beta-depleted transplantation in children. Unique molecular identifiers were used to barcode this TCRbeta library. TCRdb itself ran the PCR reads through MiXCR, one entry per CDR3 protein. The sample carries around 530,000 distinct CDR3 sequences, roughly 33% recorded once. V lost 3 bases and J 8 bases, leaving 10 bases between the germline ends. Germline-derived CDR1 and CDR2 are SEHNR and FQNEAQ (reference sequence). The CDR3 is made up of 13 amino acids. Sequencing used PBMCs from the stem cell graft donor, obtained from the stem cell graft. This receptor was identified in a human donor who donated a stem cell graft to a child with aplastic anemia. The chain employs TRBV7-9 and TRBJ1-4; a possible D gene is TRBD1 (6 bases). The CDR3 reads CASSFFGGEKLFF. CDR3 DNA: TGTGCCAGCAGCTTCTTCGGGGGCGAAAAACTGTTTTTT.